Shown below are 25 T cell receptor beta chains from a single sample sequenced in a study of Ad26.COV2.S vaccination and SARS-CoV-2 variants. TCRdb's table, derived via immunoSEQ multiplex PCR, lists solely in-frame clones and lacks some. The table lists 100,000 or so clones, around three quarters of them singletons, with 15% to 20% in the top ten. Sequenced here: peripheral blood, sampled after recovery from COVID-19. The receptors were sampled from a human donor who had recovered from COVID-19.

The chain is built from TRBV30 and TRBJ2-2; TRBD2 matches 9 bases. V was clipped by 5 bases and J by 6 bases; unmatched bases: 10. Germline assignment: CDR1 GTSNPN and CDR2 SVGIG (reference sequence). The CDR3 contains 15 residues. This CDR3 is CAWGGGGGLPGELFF. The CDR3 DNA sequence: TGTGCCTGGGGGGGCGGGGGGGGCCTTCCCGGGGAGCTGTTTTTT.

This rearrangement joins TRBV28 to TRBJ2-3, with 11 bases that match TRBD2. With V trimmed by 4 bases and J by 1 base, 4 bases remained unmatched. The CDR3 is 16 amino acids. The germline CDR1 and CDR2 sequences are MDHEN and SYDVKM. Written as DNA, the CDR3 is TGTGCCAGCAGTTCGCATAGCGGGGGGGGCACAGATACGCAGTATTTT. Protein sequence: CASSSHSGGGTDTQYF.

The chain combines TRBV20-1 with TRBJ1-1, with D unclear. The V and J ends lost 3 bases and 4 bases respectively, with 12 bases between them. The CDR3 extends over 13 amino acids. CDR1 is DFQATT and CDR2 is SNEGSKA in the germline V gene (reference sequence). The CDR3 bases are TGCAGTGCTAGTGAGGCGGTTGGCACTGAAGCTTTCTTT. This codes for CSASEAVGTEAFF.

The genes are TRBV27 and TRBJ1-1, with 7 bases identical to TRBD1. Trimming took 6 bases from V and 4 from J; bases not matched to a gene: 17. Per the germline V gene, CDR1 is MNHEY and CDR2 is SMNVEV (reference sequence). This CDR3 region has 17 residues. The CDR3 reads CASRTSHQGGGGTEAFF. The CDR3 region has the DNA TGTGCCAGCAGAACCAGCCATCAGGGGGGGGGAGGCACTGAAGCTTTCTTT.

The chain recombines TRBV7-3 with TRBJ2-2, with D unresolved. In germline, CDR1 is SGHTA, CDR2 FQGTGA. The CDR3 has 14 residues. With 5 bases removed from V and 4 bases from J, the gap between germline ends came to 11 bases. CDR3 sequence (DNA): TGTGCCAGCAGCAACCTTATGAGCACCGGGGAGCTGTTTTTT. It specifies CASSNLMSTGELFF.

V and J are TRBV25-1 and TRBJ1-1, with D uncertain. Germline CDR1 and CDR2: MGHDK and SYGVNS. V was trimmed by 8 bases and J by 4 bases, leaving 14 bases between them. The CDR3 length is 13 residues. CDR3 bases: TGTGCCAGCGTGCCCTCTTGGGGCACTGAAGCTTTCTTT. Translated: CASVPSWGTEAFF. The whole variable domain, filled in from reference TRBV25-1 and TRBJ1-1, reads EADIYQTPRYLVIGTGKKITLECSQTMGHDKMYWYQQDPGMELHLIHYSYGVNSTEKGDLSSESTVSRIRTEHFPLTLESARPSHTSQYLCASVPSWGTEAFFGQGTRLTVV.

The chain recombines TRBV6-5 with TRBJ2-2, with a weak D call TRBD2 (6 bases). Germline values: CDR1 MNHEY, CDR2 SVGAGI. This CDR3 is built from 14 residues. V was clipped by 5 bases and J by 5 bases, with 12 bases between them. CDR3 residues: CASSPNGGTGELFF. The CDR3 region has the DNA TGTGCCAGCAGTCCAAATGGGGGGACCGGGGAGCTGTTTTTT.

The rearrangement links TRBV6-2 or TRBV6-3 to TRBJ2-5; 8 nucleotides match TRBD2. This CDR3 contains 17 residues. V was clipped by 5 bases and J by 4 bases; unmatched bases: 15. Germline CDR1 is MNHEY and CDR2 is SVGEGT. The CDR3 region is CASSPNGGDGCGETQYF. CDR3 nucleotide sequence: TGTGCCAGCAGTCCCAACGGGGGGGACGGGTGCGGAGAGACCCAGTACTTC.

The chain couples TRBV7-9 to TRBJ2-1; no clear D. Germline CDR1 reads SEHNR; CDR2 reads FQNEAQ (reference sequence). The V end was cut by 4 bases, the J end by 5 bases, with 18 bases between. The CDR3 has 16 amino acids. The CDR3 protein is CASSSTPSGLDNEQFF. DNA of the CDR3: TGTGCCAGCAGCTCAACCCCCTCAGGCCTGGACAATGAGCAGTTCTTC.

The sample holds one count of this clone. CDR3 in amino acids: CASSSSGTGGGQLTDTQYF. Here the CDR3 DNA reads TGTGCCAGCAGTTCGAGCGGGACAGGGGGAGGTCAGCTGACAGATACGCAGTATTTT. The V call is TRBV28, the J call TRBJ2-3, with 11 bases that match TRBD1. Trimming took 4 bases from V and 3 from J; bases not matched to a gene: 15. The CDR3 runs to 19 residues. Germline V gene sequence: CDR1 MDHEN, CDR2 SYDVKM.

The count of this clone is one. This chain connects TRBV5-1 to TRBJ2-7; 8 nucleotides match TRBD1. The V segment lost 5 bases and the J segment 5 bases; nucleotides outside the gene matches: 6. The CDR3 runs to 13 residues. The germline V gene has CDR1 SGHRS and CDR2 YFSETQ. The CDR3 region has the DNA TGCGCCAGCAGACCGGACAGGGCACACGAGCAGTACTTC. Translating gives CASRPDRAHEQYF.

The chain combines TRBV14 with TRBJ2-5; no clear D. From germline, CDR1 is SGHDN and CDR2 FVKESK. The germline V and J ends were trimmed by 0 bases and 5 bases, with 7 bases remaining between them. CDR3 size: 13 residues. The CDR3 sequence is CASSQDFRETQYF. The DNA for the CDR3 is TGTGCCAGCAGCCAAGATTTCCGGGAGACCCAGTACTTC.

The count of this clone is one. CDR3 coding DNA: TGTGCCAGCAGTTTTAACTCTTTGGGACGGCTCTACGAGCAGTACTTC. Its translation: CASSFNSLGRLYEQYF. The chain uses TRBV28 and TRBJ2-7; either TRBD1 or TRBD2 may supply D (5 bases each). Germline CDR1 and CDR2: MDHEN and SYDVKM. The CDR3 totals 16 residues. Between the trimmed V and J ends, which lost 3 bases and 3 bases, there was a span of 18 bases.

This clone was seen ten or more times. V and J are TRBV7-9 and TRBJ1-1; D gene uncertain. Trimming left V 5 bases short and J 0 bases short, with 13 bases between. The CDR3 covers 15 residues. From germline, CDR1 is SEHNR and CDR2 FQNEAQ (reference sequence). CDR3 sequence: CASSPKARLNTEAFF. CDR3 sequence (DNA): TGTGCCAGCAGCCCGAAGGCGCGGTTGAACACTGAAGCTTTCTTT.

The sample holds one count of this clone. The rearrangement uses TRBV11-2 and TRBJ2-7; the D gene is possibly TRBD1 (6 bases). V was trimmed by 5 bases and J by 13 bases, leaving 24 bases between them. Per the germline V gene, CDR1 is SGHAT and CDR2 is FQNNGV. The CDR3 has 14 residues. CDR3 in DNA: TGTGCCAGCAGCATACTAGACAGGAGGTTGGTGGAATACTTC. As protein: CASSILDRRLVEYF.

The CDR3 DNA sequence: TGTGCCATCAGCCCCAGGACTAGCGGGGGGGAAGAGACCCAGTACTTC. As protein: CAISPRTSGGEETQYF. V and J are TRBV10-3 and TRBJ2-5; the match to TRBD2 covers 15 bases. This CDR3 region has 16 residues. V lost 6 bases to trimming and J lost 3 bases; unmatched junction nucleotides: 5. Looked up from germline, CDR1 is ENHRY and CDR2 is SYGVKD.

This clone was detected a few times. The chain recombines TRBV19 with TRBJ2-3; the D is unclear. This CDR3 comprises 13 residues. The ends were cut back, 6 bases at V and 6 bases at J, with 13 bases in the middle. Germline V lookup: CDR1 LNHDA, CDR2 SQIVND (reference sequence). The CDR3 DNA reads TGTGCCAGTAGACCTCTAGGTAGGGATACGCAGTATTTT. Protein product: CASRPLGRDTQYF.

The CDR3 coding sequence is TGTGCCAGCAGCTTAGAGATTTCCTACAATGAGCAGTTCTTC. Protein product: CASSLEISYNEQFF. The genes are TRBV7-2 and TRBJ2-1; no firm D call. V was pared by 1 base and J by 1 base, with 5 bases between. CDR3 size: 14 residues. The germline gives CDR1 SGHTA, CDR2 FQGNSA.

The chain employs TRBV29-1 and TRBJ2-3; 8 bases map to TRBD2. Unmatched junction bases numbered 13, after V lost 7 bases and J lost 1 base. This CDR3 region has 16 residues. Germline assignment: CDR1 SQVTM and CDR2 ANQGSEA. CDR3 in amino acids: CSALRGGIGGTDTQYF. CDR3 bases: TGCAGCGCACTCCGGGGGGGCATTGGGGGCACAGATACGCAGTATTTT.

J is TRBJ2-3 and V is TRBV7-2; 9 nucleotides line up with TRBD2. This CDR3 is 16 amino acids long. J lost 2 bases, V lost 4 bases, and 7 bases had no gene match. Germline V gene sequence: CDR1 SGHTA, CDR2 FQGNSA. The CDR3 nucleotides read TGTGCCAGCAGCTCTTCGACTAGCGGAGACACAGATACGCAGTATTTT. Its translation is CASSSSTSGDTDTQYF.

This clone was observed a handful of times. This chain uses TRBV4-1 with TRBJ1-5; 8 bases line up with TRBD1. This CDR3 has 19 residues. The V gene end was trimmed by 2 bases and the J gene end by 2 bases; junction bases not matched to a gene: 14. Germline V gene lookup returns CDR1 MGHRA and CDR2 YSYEKL. CDR3 sequence reads: CASSQYPGTGIDRNQPQHF. The DNA for the CDR3 is TGCGCCAGCAGCCAATACCCCGGGACAGGCATTGATCGCAATCAGCCCCAGCATTTT.

V usage is TRBV28 and J usage is TRBJ1-2, with TRBD1 identical over 12 bases. The CDR3 length is 22 residues. Germline CDR1 and CDR2: MDHEN and SYDVKM. Losses at the gene ends were 6 bases for V and 2 bases for J; bases not matched to a gene: 25. The CDR3 DNA reads as TGTGCCAGCAGCCGATTTACCTTGGGACAGGGGGCGATAGAAAAGAAGAACTATGGCTACACCTTC. This translates into CASSRFTLGQGAIEKKNYGYTF.

With respect to this clone: Germline is not matched at one junction end, which may reflect a read error. The chain uses TRBV27 and TRBJ2-1; 16 bases map to TRBD2. Germline lookup yields CDR1 MNHEY and CDR2 SMNVEV (reference sequence). CDR3 size: 16 residues. The CDR3 region has the DNA TGTGCCAGCAGGTTATACGGGACTAGCGGGGGGGGTGAGCAGTTCTTC. Translating it yields CASRLYGTSGGGEQFF.

The rearrangement links TRBV2 to TRBJ2-1, with TRBD2 matching 12 bases. The V gene end was trimmed by 8 bases and the J gene end by 5 bases; junction bases not matched to a gene: 7. Germline V gene lookup returns CDR1 SNHLY and CDR2 FYNNEI. The CDR3 runs to 15 residues. The CDR3 sequence is CASVRWTSGDNEQFF. The CDR3 DNA follows: TGTGCCAGCGTCCGATGGACTAGCGGGGACAATGAGCAGTTCTTC.

The chain couples TRBV4-2 to TRBJ2-7; 8 bases map to TRBD1. V lost 2 bases to trimming and J lost 4 bases; unmatched junction nucleotides: 10. The germline gives CDR1 LGHNA, CDR2 YNFKEQ. This CDR3 region has 16 residues. CDR3 bases: TGTGCCAGCAGCCAACCCTCGGACAGGGCGGTTTACGAGCAGTACTTC. Its protein product is CASSQPSDRAVYEQYF.